Below, 18 T cell receptor beta chains from the same sample are listed, as sequenced in a study of siplizumab effects on memory and regulatory T cells. Profiled with immunoSEQ multiplex PCR; TCRdb holds only in-frame clones, not every one. Altogether roughly 100,000 clones are present, more than 95% being singletons, with the ten largest covering around 0.029%. The sample comprised naive CD4+ T cells sorted from blood. Receptor source: a human donor in good health.

The chain has TRBV11-2 and TRBJ2-5; no clear D gene. The CDR3 loop spans 12 amino acids. Trimming left V 5 bases short and J 5 bases short, with 9 bases between. The V gene's germline CDR1 is SGHAT and CDR2 FQNNGV. The CDR3 is CASSAQRETQYF. The CDR3 region has the DNA TGTGCCAGCAGCGCTCAACGGGAGACCCAGTACTTC. Complete variable domain (other parts from reference TRBV11-2 and TRBJ2-5): EAGVAQSPRYKIIEKRQSVAFWCNPISGHATLYWYQQILGQGPKLLIQFQNNGVVDDSQLPKDRFSAERLKGVDSTLKIQPAKLEDSAVYLCASSAQRETQYFGPGTRLLVL.

This chain joins TRBV9 and TRBJ2-3; TRBD2 matches 12 bases. V shed 4 bases and J 10 bases; nucleotides not matched to a gene: 1. The CDR3 extends over 12 amino acids. Germline V gives CDR1 SGDLS, CDR2 YYNGEE. CDR3 sequence: CASSPSGGAQYF. Written as DNA, the CDR3 is TGTGCCAGCAGCCCTAGCGGGGGGGCGCAGTATTTT.

The chain links TRBV6-1 to TRBJ1-2, with D perhaps TRBD1 (5 bases). Germline V gives CDR1 MNHNS, CDR2 SASEGT. V lost 10 bases to trimming and J lost 2 bases, with 14 bases between them. CDR3 size: 13 residues. The CDR3 region has the DNA TGTGCCATCTGGTGGGCAGGGAACTATGGCTACACCTTC. This codes for CAIWWAGNYGYTF.

This chain joins TRBV6-1 and TRBJ1-6; D is possibly TRBD1 (5 bases). Looked up from germline, CDR1 is MNHNS and CDR2 is SASEGT. The CDR3 spans 11 residues. The V and J ends lost 10 bases and 7 bases respectively, with 8 bases between them. The CDR3 bases are TGTGCCAAGAGGGGAAATTCACCCCTCCACTTT. Translation gives CAKRGNSPLHF.

This chain links TRBV19 with TRBJ2-3; 11 bases are shared with TRBD1. Trimming at V came to 10 bases and at J to 7 bases, leaving 7 bases not matched to a gene. Germline loops: CDR1 LNHDA, CDR2 SQIVND (reference sequence). The CDR3 runs 13 residues. CDR3 nucleotides: TGTGCCATAGCAGGACAGGGGGCGAATACGCAGTATTTT. Translating it yields CAIAGQGANTQYF. The full variable domain, completed using reference TRBV19 and TRBJ2-3, is DGGITQSPKYLFRKEGQNVTLSCEQNLNHDAMYWYRQDPGQGLRLIYYSQIVNDFQKGDIAEGYSVSREKKESFPLTVTSAQKNPTAFYLCAIAGQGANTQYFGPGTRLTVL.

The V call is TRBV19, the J call TRBJ1-2; the D gene is possibly TRBD1 (6 bases). V lost 8 bases and J 4 bases, leaving 23 bases between the germline ends. This CDR3 contains 16 residues. Germline V gives CDR1 LNHDA, CDR2 SQIVND (reference sequence). CDR3 DNA: TGTGCCAGTGCATCGACAGGCTACCTCAATTCCTATGGCTACACCTTC. Its translation is CASASTGYLNSYGYTF.

The chain links TRBV27 to TRBJ1-1; TRBD1 agrees at 10 bases. The CDR3 has 14 residues. The germline gives CDR1 MNHEY, CDR2 SMNVEV (reference sequence). The ends lost 2 bases at V and 4 bases at J; junction bases unmatched: 1. The CDR3 sequence is CASSLRTGGTEAFF. As DNA, the CDR3 is TGTGCCAGCAGTTTACGGACAGGGGGCACTGAAGCTTTCTTT.

The chain employs TRBV18 and TRBJ2-3; D is unclear. Looked up from germline, CDR1 is KGHSH and CDR2 is LQKENI. The CDR3 spans 15 residues. Trimming shortened V by 3 bases and J by 1 base, and 11 bases separated the two germline ends. The chain's CDR3 is CASSPALSGTDTQYF. The DNA of the CDR3 is TGTGCCAGCTCACCGGCTCTTTCGGGCACAGATACGCAGTATTTT.

This clone was recorded once. This rearrangement joins TRBV4-2 to TRBJ2-3; tentatively, D is TRBD1 (7 bases). V was trimmed by 0 bases and J by 4 bases, leaving 29 bases between them. The CDR3 covers 21 residues. Germline V gene sequence: CDR1 LGHNA, CDR2 YNFKEQ. The CDR3 DNA sequence: TGTGCCAGCAGCCAAGATTTCTTTTTGGGTCTAGGTCAGGGGGGCCCAGATACGCAGTATTTT. As protein: CASSQDFFLGLGQGGPDTQYF.

The chain has TRBV5-1 and TRBJ2-1, with 8 bases matching TRBD2. V lost 3 bases, J lost 8 bases, and 22 bases stayed unmatched. Germline CDR1 and CDR2: SGHRS and YFSETQ. The CDR3 is 19 residues long. CDR3 DNA: TGCGCCAGCAGCTGGGGACTCGGTCTAGTAGCGGGGACTGTAGATGAGCAGTTCTTC. Translation: CASSWGLGLVAGTVDEQFF.

The CDR3 coding sequence is TGTGCCAGCAGCTCGAGCCCGCGGGGAGCCGAGACCCAGTACTTC. Its protein is CASSSSPRGAETQYF. V usage is TRBV5-4 and J usage is TRBJ2-5; a weak D match, TRBD2 (6 bases). The germline V gene encodes CDR1 SGHNT and CDR2 YYREEE (reference sequence). The CDR3 is 15 residues long. The V and J ends lost 3 bases and 5 bases respectively, with 17 bases between them.

The rearrangement links TRBV11-2 to TRBJ2-7, with D tentatively TRBD2 (6 bases). Germline CDR1 is SGHAT and CDR2 is FQNNGV. This CDR3 region has 12 residues. V gave up 5 bases and J gave up 4 bases, with 9 bases separating them. CDR3 sequence: CASSQSGYEQYF. The DNA of the CDR3 is TGTGCCAGCAGCCAGAGCGGGTACGAGCAGTACTTC.

The rearrangement links TRBV7-9 to TRBJ1-4; no reliable D call. The V gene lost 5 bases and the J gene lost 7 bases, with 14 bases spanning the gap. This CDR3 is built from 14 residues. Germline V CDR1 and CDR2: SEHNR, FQNEAQ (reference sequence). CDR3 amino acids: CASSAVVRSEKLFF. CDR3 DNA sequence: TGTGCCAGCAGCGCAGTGGTCCGCAGTGAAAAACTGTTTTTT.

The V gene is TRBV6-6, the J gene TRBJ1-4, with 9 positions matching TRBD1. The germline gives CDR1 MNHNY, CDR2 SVGAGI (reference sequence). The ends lost 5 bases at V and 8 bases at J; junction bases unmatched: 9. This CDR3 has 15 residues. As DNA, the CDR3 is TGTGCCAGCAGTACGACCGGGACAGGGAGGGAAAAACTGTTTTTT. Its protein product is CASSTTGTGREKLFF.

CDR3 sequence: CASTFKGFSGYNSPLHF. The CDR3 region has the DNA TGTGCCAGTACCTTCAAGGGGTTTTCAGGCTATAATTCACCCCTCCACTTT. The rearrangement uses TRBV19 and TRBJ1-6; D may be TRBD1 (5 bases). From germline, CDR1 is LNHDA and CDR2 SQIVND (reference sequence). This CDR3 region has 17 residues. Trimming removed 7 bases from V and 3 bases from J, with 19 bases in between.

This rearrangement joins TRBV7-9 to TRBJ2-5; 8 nucleotides match TRBD2. Germline assignment: CDR1 SEHNR and CDR2 FQNEAQ (reference sequence). V was clipped by 5 bases and J by 5 bases; unmatched bases: 10. The CDR3 extends over 15 amino acids. The DNA for the CDR3 is TGTGCCAGCAGCCCACCCGGACTAGCTAGCGAGACCCAGTACTTC. This codes for CASSPPGLASETQYF.

In this sample, this clone turned up once. The same CDR3 can be traced to other DNA sequences in this sample. The chain recombines TRBV2 with TRBJ1-1; no firm D call. The CDR3 is 13 residues long. CDR1 is SNHLY and CDR2 is FYNNEI in the germline V gene. Trimming left V 0 bases short and J 6 bases short, with 8 bases between. In nucleotides, the CDR3 is TGTGCCAGCAGTGAAGCGCTCCCCGCTGAAGCTTTCTTT. This sequence encodes CASSEALPAEAFF.

The gene calls are TRBV6-5 and TRBJ2-3; no reliable D call. Trimming left V 6 bases short and J 2 bases short, with 6 bases between. Germline CDR1 reads MNHEY; CDR2 reads SVGAGI. The CDR3 runs 12 residues. The CDR3 DNA is TGTGCCAGCAGGCACCCCACAGATACGCAGTATTTT. Protein: CASRHPTDTQYF.